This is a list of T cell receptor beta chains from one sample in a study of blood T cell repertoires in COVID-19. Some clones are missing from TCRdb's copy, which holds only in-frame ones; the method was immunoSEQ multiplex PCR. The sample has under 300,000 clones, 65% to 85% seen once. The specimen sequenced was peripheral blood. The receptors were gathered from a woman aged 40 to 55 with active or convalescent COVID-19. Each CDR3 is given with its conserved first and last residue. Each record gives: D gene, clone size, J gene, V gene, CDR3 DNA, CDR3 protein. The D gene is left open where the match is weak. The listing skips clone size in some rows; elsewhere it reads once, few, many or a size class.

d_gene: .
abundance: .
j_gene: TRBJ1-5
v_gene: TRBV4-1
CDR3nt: TGCGCCAGCAGCCAAGAGGTGGCCAGATTCAATCAGCCCCAGCATTTT
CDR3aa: CASSQEVARFNQPQHF

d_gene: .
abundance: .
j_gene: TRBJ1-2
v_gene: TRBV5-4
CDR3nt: TGTGCCAGCAGCTTCCTTAGGCAGGATGGCTACACCTTC
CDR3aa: CASSFLRQDGYTF

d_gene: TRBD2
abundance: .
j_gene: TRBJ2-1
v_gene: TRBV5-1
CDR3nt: TGCGCCAGCAGCTCCGAGCGGGGGGCCGTCAATGAGCAGTTCTTC
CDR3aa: CASSSERGAVNEQFF

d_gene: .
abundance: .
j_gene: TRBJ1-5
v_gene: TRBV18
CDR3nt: TGTGCCAGCTCACCGGGCGGGTCGGGCAATCAGCCCCAGCATTTT
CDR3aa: CASSPGGSGNQPQHF

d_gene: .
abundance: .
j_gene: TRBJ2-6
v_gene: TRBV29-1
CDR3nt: TGCAGCGTTCAGATCCCTGGGGCCAACGTCCTGACTTTC
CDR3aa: CSVQIPGANVLTF

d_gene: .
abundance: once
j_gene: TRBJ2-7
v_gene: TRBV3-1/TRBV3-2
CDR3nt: TGTGCCAGCAGCCAAGAAATCTCGAGGTTATACGAGCAGTACTTC
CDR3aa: CASSQEISRLYEQYF

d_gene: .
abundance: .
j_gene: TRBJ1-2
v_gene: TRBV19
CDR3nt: TGTGCCAGTAGTGCATTACAGGGCAGTTTGGGCGGCTACACCTTC
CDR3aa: CASSALQGSLGGYTF

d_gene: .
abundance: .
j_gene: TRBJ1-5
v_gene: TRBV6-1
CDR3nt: TGTGCCAGCAGTGAGACGAGGGTCAATCAGCCCCAGCATTTT
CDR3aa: CASSETRVNQPQHF

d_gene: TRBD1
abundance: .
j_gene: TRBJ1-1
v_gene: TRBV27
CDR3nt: TGTGCCAGCAGAGACAGGGTAGCAACTGAAGCTTTCTTT
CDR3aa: CASRDRVATEAFF

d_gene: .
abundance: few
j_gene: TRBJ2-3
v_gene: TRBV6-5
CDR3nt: TGTGCCAGCAATCTACGGCAGGGTGCAGATACGCAGTATTTT
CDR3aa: CASNLRQGADTQYF

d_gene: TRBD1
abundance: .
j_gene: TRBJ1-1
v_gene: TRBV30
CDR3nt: TGTGCCTGGAGAAGGACAGGGGGTATGAACACTGAAGCTTTCTTT
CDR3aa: CAWRRTGGMNTEAFF

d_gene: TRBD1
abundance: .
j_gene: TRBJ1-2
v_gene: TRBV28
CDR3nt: TGTGCCAGCAGGAGCCAGGGGGCCCCCTGGGGCTACACCTTC
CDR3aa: CASRSQGAPWGYTF